Below are 18 T cell receptor beta chains sequenced from a single sample in a study of blood T cell repertoires in COVID-19. Profiling relied on immunoSEQ multiplex PCR, and the TCRdb table lists in-frame clones only, not all of them. The sample has under 450,000 clones, 87% seen once; the top ten hold 2.5% to 3%. Sample: PBMCs or T cells enriched from blood (not recorded which). Every receptor here comes from a woman in her twenties or thirties who had recovered from COVID-19.

Concerning this clone: Additional DNA sequences in this sample encode the identical CDR3. This chain joins TRBV28 and TRBJ1-1; no clear D. Germline V gives CDR1 MDHEN, CDR2 SYDVKM. Trimming shortened V by 6 bases and J by 3 bases, and 11 bases separated the two germline ends. The CDR3 contains 13 residues. CDR3 region: CASSPGQDTEAFF. CDR3 nucleotide sequence: TGTGCCAGCAGCCCCGGTCAAGACACTGAAGCTTTCTTT.

The genes are TRBV6-6 and TRBJ1-4; the match to TRBD1 covers 10 bases. V was clipped by 6 bases and J by 7 bases; unmatched bases: 8. Germline V CDR1 and CDR2: MNHNY, SVGAGI (reference sequence). The CDR3 totals 15 residues. CDR3 DNA sequence: TGTGCCAGCAGCACAAGACAGGGGGCGAGTGAAAAACTGTTTTTT. Translating it yields CASSTRQGASEKLFF.

The V gene is TRBV7-2, the J gene TRBJ2-1, with D maybe TRBD2 (6 bases). Germline V gene lookup returns CDR1 SGHTA and CDR2 FQGNSA. The CDR3 is 20 residues long. V lost 0 bases to trimming and J lost 3 bases, with 24 bases between them. CDR3 nucleotide sequence: TGTGCCAGCAGCTTAGCACTGGGACTCCACTCCCGGCCGGACTACAATGAGCAGTTCTTC. Protein sequence: CASSLALGLHSRPDYNEQFF.

The chain combines TRBV14 with TRBJ2-1; 8 bases agree with TRBD1. This CDR3 contains 13 residues. Germline V CDR1 and CDR2: SGHDN, FVKESK. With 5 bases clipped from V and 6 bases from J, the junction kept 3 bases outside the gene matches. The CDR3 region is CASSRTGGNEQFF. The DNA for the CDR3 is TGTGCCAGCAGCAGAACAGGGGGCAATGAGCAGTTCTTC. The variable domain in full, completed from reference TRBV14 and TRBJ2-1, reads EAGVTQFPSHSVIEKGQTVTLRCDPISGHDNLYWYRRVMGKEIKFLLHFVKESKQDESGMPNNRFLAERTGGTYSTLKVQPAELEDSGVYFCASSRTGGNEQFFGPGTRLTVL.

The gene calls are TRBV27 and TRBJ2-1, with 9 bases fitting TRBD1. Germline lookup yields CDR1 MNHEY and CDR2 SMNVEV (reference sequence). Trimming at V came to 5 bases and at J to 3 bases, leaving 8 bases not matched to a gene. The CDR3 is 16 residues long. CDR3 bases: TGTGCCAGCAGTAAATACAGGGGGCCAGGCTACAATGAGCAGTTCTTC. Amino acids: CASSKYRGPGYNEQFF.

The chain carries TRBV29-1 and TRBJ2-7; the match to TRBD2 covers 10 bases. CDR3 size: 14 residues. The V and J ends lost 7 bases and 2 bases, in that order; junction bases with no gene match: 8. Germline assignment: CDR1 SQVTM and CDR2 ANQGSEA. The CDR3 nucleotides are TGCAGCGCCGGGACTAGCGCGGATGCCTACGAGCAGTACTTC. Translated: CSAGTSADAYEQYF.

The chain is built from TRBV28 and TRBJ2-3, with 9 bases fitting TRBD2. V shed 3 bases and J 3 bases; nucleotides not matched to a gene: 1. CDR1 is MDHEN, CDR2 SYDVKM, per germline. This CDR3 region has 14 residues. Written as DNA, the CDR3 is TGTGCCAGCAGTTTCCTAGCGGGGACAGATACGCAGTATTTT. Translation gives CASSFLAGTDTQYF.

V is TRBV24-1 and J is TRBJ2-1; D remains ambiguous. There are 13 residues in the CDR3. Per germline, CDR1 KGHDR and CDR2 SFDVKD. The germline V and J ends were trimmed by 4 bases and 7 bases, with 10 bases remaining between them. For the CDR3, the DNA is TGTGCCACCAGTGAATATGACTGGAATGAGCAGTTCTTC. This gives the protein CATSEYDWNEQFF.

This clone was observed a handful of times. J is TRBJ1-3 and V is TRBV9, with 9 positions matching TRBD1. Trimming cost V 3 bases and J 4 bases; bases outside gene matches: 8. The CDR3 contains 16 residues. CDR1 is SGDLS and CDR2 is YYNGEE in the germline V gene. CDR3 coding DNA: TGTGCCAGCAGCGCCGGGACAGGGTTAGGGGGAAACACCATATATTTT. Amino acids: CASSAGTGLGGNTIYF.

The CDR3 spells CASSLRPGTGELFF. The DNA of the CDR3 is TGTGCCAGCAGCTTGCGACCCGGGACCGGGGAGCTGTTTTTT. V usage is TRBV9 and J usage is TRBJ2-2; the D is unclear. Germline V gene data show CDR1 as SGDLS and CDR2 as YYNGEE. The CDR3 loop spans 14 amino acids. Trimming took 4 bases from V and 5 from J, leaving 12 bases between them.

This clone was seen a single time. The chain links TRBV29-1 to TRBJ2-1; 7 bases line up with TRBD1. The length of the CDR3 is 15 residues. The germline V gene encodes CDR1 SQVTM and CDR2 ANQGSEA. V gave up 0 bases and J gave up 0 bases; unmatched junction bases: 2. CDR3 in amino acids: CSVEDQGVSYNEQFF. DNA of the CDR3: TGCAGCGTTGAAGATCAGGGGGTCTCCTACAATGAGCAGTTCTTC.

As regards this clone: This same CDR3 is encoded by further DNA sequences in the sample. The chain has TRBV2 and TRBJ1-5; 8 bases fit TRBD1. The trim removed 6 bases at V and 4 bases at J, leaving 5 bases unmatched. Germline V lookup: CDR1 SNHLY, CDR2 FYNNEI. The CDR3 loop spans 14 amino acids. CDR3 in amino acids: CASSRTGSNQPQHF. The CDR3 nucleotides are TGTGCCAGCAGCCGGACAGGGAGTAATCAGCCCCAGCATTTT. Filled out from reference TRBV2 and TRBJ1-5, the complete variable domain reads EPEVTQTPSHQVTQMGQEVILRCVPISNHLYFYWYRQILGQKVEFLVSFYNNEISEKSEIFDDQFSVERPDGSNFTLKIRSTKLEDSAMYFCASSRTGSNQPQHFGDGTRLSIL.

CDR3 residues: CASSITAGLVQPQHF. The CDR3 bases are TGTGCCAGTAGTATTACGGCAGGGTTGGTTCAGCCCCAGCATTTT. The rearrangement joins TRBV19 to TRBJ1-5, with D possibly being TRBD1 (5 bases). The germline V and J ends were trimmed by 3 bases and 6 bases, with 15 bases remaining between them. CDR1 and CDR2 from the germline V gene are LNHDA and SQIVND (reference sequence). CDR3 length: 15 amino acids.

The chain recombines TRBV27 with TRBJ1-5, with D uncertain. Germline V gene sequence: CDR1 MNHEY, CDR2 SMNVEV (reference sequence). Deletions cut 4 bases from V and 1 base from J, with 11 bases between. The length of the CDR3 is 15 residues. CDR3 sequence: CASSWGENSNQPQHF. The CDR3 DNA sequence: TGTGCCAGCAGTTGGGGAGAAAACAGCAATCAGCCCCAGCATTTT.

V gene TRBV5-6 combines with J gene TRBJ1-5; perhaps TRBD1 as D (6 bases). The germline gives CDR1 SGHDT, CDR2 YYEEEE. The CDR3 covers 13 residues. V lost 4 bases to trimming and J lost 7 bases, with 12 bases between them. CDR3 sequence: CASSEGGGQPQHF. As DNA, the CDR3 is TGTGCCAGCAGCGAAGGGGGGGGACAGCCCCAGCATTTT. The full variable domain, its missing parts supplied by reference TRBV5-6 and TRBJ1-5, is DAGVTQSPTHLIKTRGQQVTLRCSPKSGHDTVSWYQQALGQGPQFIFQYYEEEERQRGNFPDRFSGHQFPNYSSELNVNALLLGDSALYLCASSEGGGQPQHFGDGTRLSIL.

This clone has just a few counts. The same CDR3 arises from other DNA sequences in this sample as well. The genes are TRBV7-3 and TRBJ1-1; D ambiguous. Germline CDR1 SGHTA, CDR2 FQGTGA. The CDR3 covers 13 residues. Between the trimmed V and J ends, which lost 5 bases and 1 base, there was a span of 8 bases. CDR3 region: CASSTQENTEAFF. The CDR3 nucleotides read TGTGCCAGCAGCACCCAGGAGAACACTGAAGCTTTCTTT.

V and J are TRBV7-9 and TRBJ2-7, with 9 bases identical to TRBD2. Trimming took 1 base from V and 2 from J; bases not matched to a gene: 3. Per the germline V gene, CDR1 is SEHNR and CDR2 is FQNEAQ (reference sequence). The length of the CDR3 is 15 residues. DNA of the CDR3: TGTGCCAGCAGCTTAGACGCTAGCGGGGCCTACGAGCAGTACTTC. Encoded protein: CASSLDASGAYEQYF.

V is TRBV18 and J is TRBJ1-3; TRBD1 aligns across 9 bases. This CDR3 comprises 15 residues. The germline CDR1 and CDR2 sequences are KGHSH and LQKENI. Trimming took 3 bases from V and 4 from J; bases not matched to a gene: 4. CDR3 sequence (DNA): TGTGCCAGCTCACCGGGACAGGGAGCGGGAAACACCATATATTTT. This codes for CASSPGQGAGNTIYF.